This T cell receptor beta chain was recovered during a study of monozygotic twins with cystic fibrosis. This CDR3 has 15 amino acids. J gave up 3 bases and V 4 bases, and 7 bases lay outside the gene matches. Per the germline V gene, CDR1 is MNHEY and CDR2 is SMNVEV (reference sequence). Findings of the study overall: Unrelated CF individuals shared fewer identical clonotypes than monozygotic CF twins. The repertoire was suggested to be naive-dominated, clonality median around 0.0089.

Method: immunoSEQ multiplex PCR; TCRdb's copy keeps in-frame clones and lacks some. The sample yields 20,000 to 25,000 clones, 95% to 98% seen once. For this clone: What it binds is not known.

Source material: blood. The receptor was derived from a girl aged 10 to 17 with cystic fibrosis. The chain employs TRBV27 and TRBJ2-3; 7 bases align to TRBD2. The CDR3 reads CASSSRLARTDTQYF. CDR3 DNA: TGTGCCAGCAGTTCCCGACTAGCCAGGACAGATACGCAGTATTTT.